The sequence of this TCR beta chain was determined in a study of PD-L1 blockade in urothelial cancer. Germline CDR1 SGHVS, CDR2 FQNEAQ. CDR3 size: 17 residues. V was pared by 5 bases and J by 3 bases, with 20 bases between. The data were produced by immunoSEQ multiplex PCR, yet TCRdb's version contains in-frame clones alone and is incomplete. The top ten clones hold approximately 4.3% of a sample with 50,000 or so clones, roughly four fifths of them seen once. The time point denotes: pretreatment peripheral blood. The sequencing here drew on PBMCs, taken around atezolizumab (anti-PD-L1) treatment. The clonotype comes from a man in his sixties or seventies with urothelial cancer. The gene calls are TRBV7-8 and TRBJ1-3; no clear D. CDR3 sequence: CASSPTRVSAGGNTIYF. The CDR3 DNA is TGTGCCAGCAGCCCCACCCGTGTCTCCGCGGGTGGAAACACCATATATTTT.